The source of this TCR beta chain is a study of PD-1 blockade in classical Hodgkin lymphoma. Overall study: Patients in the cohort were put on intravenous nivolumab, 3 mg/kg every 2 weeks. Study-wide results and limits: It was CD4+ TCR diversity, not CD8+, that rose significantly by C4D1. Those patients who began receiving nivolumab less than 1 year after ASCT had lower diversity, and they were excluded. Complete responders showed a baseline diversity that resembled the diversity of newly diagnosed patients.

Germline loops: CDR1 MNHNS, CDR2 SASEGT. The CDR3 loop spans 16 amino acids. V lost 2 bases and J lost 0; bases outside the gene matches: 6. Assay used: immunoSEQ multiplex PCR; TCRdb lists only in-frame clones, some missing. In the table there are 25,000 to 30,000 clones, about 90% of which are singletons. Every patient was affected by relapse after autologous stem cell transplantation, while exposure to brentuximab vedotin was not uniform. Negative selection with magnets was how CD8+ T cells were isolated from the thawed PBMCs. As for this clone: Antigen specificity is unknown.

V is TRBV6-1 and J is TRBJ2-5; 7 positions match TRBD2. This material consisted of CD8+ T cells from blood, taken at baseline. The receptor's source is a human donor with classical Hodgkin lymphoma. In nucleotides, the CDR3 is TGTGCCAGCAGTGAATGGGGGGGGTCTAACCAAGAGACCCAGTACTTC. Protein: CASSEWGGSNQETQYF.